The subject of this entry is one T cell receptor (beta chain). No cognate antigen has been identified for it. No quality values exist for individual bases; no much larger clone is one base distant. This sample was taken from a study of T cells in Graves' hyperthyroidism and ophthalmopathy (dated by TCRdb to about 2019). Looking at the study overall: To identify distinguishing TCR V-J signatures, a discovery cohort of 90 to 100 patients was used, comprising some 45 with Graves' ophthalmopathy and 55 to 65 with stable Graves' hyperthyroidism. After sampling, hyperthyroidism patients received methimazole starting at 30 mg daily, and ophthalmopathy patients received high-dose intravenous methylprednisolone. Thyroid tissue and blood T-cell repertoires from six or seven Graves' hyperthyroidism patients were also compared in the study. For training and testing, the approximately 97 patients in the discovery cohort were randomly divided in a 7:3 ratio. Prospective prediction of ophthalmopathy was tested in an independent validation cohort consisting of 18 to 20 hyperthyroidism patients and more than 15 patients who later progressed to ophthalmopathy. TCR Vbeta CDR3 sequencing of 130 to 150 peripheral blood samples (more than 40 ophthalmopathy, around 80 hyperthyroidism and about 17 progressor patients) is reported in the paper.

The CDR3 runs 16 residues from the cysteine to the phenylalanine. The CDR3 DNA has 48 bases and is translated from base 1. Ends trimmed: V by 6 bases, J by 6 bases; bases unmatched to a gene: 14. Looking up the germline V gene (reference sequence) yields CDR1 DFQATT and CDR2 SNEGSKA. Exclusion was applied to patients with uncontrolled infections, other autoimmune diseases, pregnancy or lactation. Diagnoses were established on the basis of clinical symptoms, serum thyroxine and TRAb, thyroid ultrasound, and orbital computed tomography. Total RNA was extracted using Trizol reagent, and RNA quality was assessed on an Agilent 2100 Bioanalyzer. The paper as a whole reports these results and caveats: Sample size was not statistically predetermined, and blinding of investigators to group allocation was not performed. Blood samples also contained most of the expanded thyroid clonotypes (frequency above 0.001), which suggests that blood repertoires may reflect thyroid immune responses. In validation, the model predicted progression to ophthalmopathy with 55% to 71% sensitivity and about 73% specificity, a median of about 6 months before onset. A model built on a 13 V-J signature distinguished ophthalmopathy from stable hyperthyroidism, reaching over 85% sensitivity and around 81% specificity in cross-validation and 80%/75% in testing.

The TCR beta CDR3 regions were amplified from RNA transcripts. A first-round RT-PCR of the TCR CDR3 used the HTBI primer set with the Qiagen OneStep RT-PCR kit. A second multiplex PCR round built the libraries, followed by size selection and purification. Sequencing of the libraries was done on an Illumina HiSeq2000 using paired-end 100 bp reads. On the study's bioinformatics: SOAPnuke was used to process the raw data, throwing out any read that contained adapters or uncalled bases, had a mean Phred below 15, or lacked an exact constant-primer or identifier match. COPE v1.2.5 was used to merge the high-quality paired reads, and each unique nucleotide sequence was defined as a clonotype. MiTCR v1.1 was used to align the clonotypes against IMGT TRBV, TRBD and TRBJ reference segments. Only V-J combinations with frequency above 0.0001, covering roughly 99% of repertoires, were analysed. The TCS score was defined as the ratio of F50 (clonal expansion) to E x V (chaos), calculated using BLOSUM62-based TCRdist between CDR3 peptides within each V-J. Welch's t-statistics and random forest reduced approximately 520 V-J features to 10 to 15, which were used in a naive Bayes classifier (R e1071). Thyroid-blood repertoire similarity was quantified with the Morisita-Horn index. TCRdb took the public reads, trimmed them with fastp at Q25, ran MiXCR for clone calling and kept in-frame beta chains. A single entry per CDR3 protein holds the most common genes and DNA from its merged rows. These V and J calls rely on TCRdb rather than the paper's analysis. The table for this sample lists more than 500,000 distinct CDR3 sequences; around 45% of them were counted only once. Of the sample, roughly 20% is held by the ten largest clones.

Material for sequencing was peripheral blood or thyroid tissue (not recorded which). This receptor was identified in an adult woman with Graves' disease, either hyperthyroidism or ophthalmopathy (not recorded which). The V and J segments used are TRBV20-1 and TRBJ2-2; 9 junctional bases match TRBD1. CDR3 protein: CSAANRNRGLAGELFF. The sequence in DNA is TGCAGTGCCGCGAACAGAAACAGGGGGCTTGCCGGGGAGCTGTTTTTT.